The entry below gives a single T cell receptor beta chain sequence along with its context. Its antigen is still unknown. The sample originates from a study of T cell responses to AZD1222 COVID-19 vaccine. General study results and limits: Of the AZD1222 recipients, only six or seven were seropositive at baseline. Possibly, clonal diversity was underestimated; donors were largely white British and included more females. Following two doses of AZD1222, Spike-specific TCR breadth and depth rose.

The repertoire was sequenced with immunoSEQ multiplex PCR; TCRdb's copy has only in-frame clones and lacks some. The table has 150,000 to 200,000 clones, roughly 91% seen once. Analyses pooled second doses at about 4 or about 12 weeks. This specimen consisted of peripheral blood, obtained 28 days after the second AZD1222 dose. The clonotype comes from an adult who received the AZD1222 COVID-19 vaccine.

CDR3 sequence reads: CASSPQGWRGGYTF. Here the CDR3 DNA reads TGTGCCAGCAGTCCACAGGGATGGAGGGGGGGCTACACCTTC. The J gene is TRBJ1-2, the V gene TRBV28; the D gene is possibly TRBD1 (6 bases). CDR3 length: 14 amino acids. In germline, CDR1 is MDHEN, CDR2 SYDVKM. The V end lost 5 bases, the J end lost 8 bases, and 18 bases lay between the germline ends.